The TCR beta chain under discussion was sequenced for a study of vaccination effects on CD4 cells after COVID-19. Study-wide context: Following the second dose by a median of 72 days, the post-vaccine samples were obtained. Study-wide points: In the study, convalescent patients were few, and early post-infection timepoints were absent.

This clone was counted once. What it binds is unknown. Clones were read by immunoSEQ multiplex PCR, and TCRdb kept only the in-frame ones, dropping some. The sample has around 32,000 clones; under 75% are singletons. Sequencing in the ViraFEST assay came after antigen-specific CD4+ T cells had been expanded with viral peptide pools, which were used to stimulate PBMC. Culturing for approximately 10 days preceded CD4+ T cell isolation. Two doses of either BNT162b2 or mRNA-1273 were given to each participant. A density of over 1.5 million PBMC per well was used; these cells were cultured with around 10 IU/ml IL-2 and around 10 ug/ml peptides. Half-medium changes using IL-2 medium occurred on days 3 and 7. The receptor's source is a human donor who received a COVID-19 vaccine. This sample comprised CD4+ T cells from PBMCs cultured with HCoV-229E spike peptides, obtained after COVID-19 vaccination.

CDR3 nucleotides: TGTGCCAGCAGCCAAGATAGTTCGGCCAGCACAGATACGCAGTATTTT. It encodes CASSQDSSASTDTQYF. The J gene is TRBJ2-3, the V gene TRBV4-2, with unresolved D. This CDR3 region has 16 residues. Deletions cut 0 bases from V and 0 bases from J, with 10 bases between. Per the germline V gene, CDR1 is LGHNA and CDR2 is YNFKEQ.